A selection of T cell receptor beta chains follows, all from one sample in a study of blood T cell repertoires in COVID-19. This table comes from immunoSEQ multiplex PCR, and its TCRdb copy is limited to in-frame clones, with some not included. The data hold roughly 58,000 clones, with roughly four fifths observed a single time. The sequenced sample was peripheral blood. Every receptor here comes from a man aged 55 to 69 with COVID-19, enrolled during active disease. CDR3s include the opening cysteine and the closing phenylalanine or tryptophan. The D gene is left open where the match is weak. Rows may omit the clone size; those that give it use once, few, many or a size class.

j_call d_call v_call clone_size cdr3_nt cdr3_aa
TRBJ2-7 TRBD1 TRBV2 NA TGTGCCAGCACTCGAGGGGGACAGGGCTTGTACGAGCAGTACTTC CASTRGGQGLYEQYF
TRBJ2-1 NA TRBV29-1 NA TGCAGCGTCCAAGCTGTCTCCTACAATGAGCAGTTCTTC CSVQAVSYNEQFF
TRBJ1-6 NA TRBV6-6 NA TGTGCCAGCAGCTCCATCTCGGGGGTCTATAATTCACCCCTCCACTTT CASSSISGVYNSPLHF
TRBJ2-7 NA TRBV7-2 NA TGTGCCAGCAGCCTACCAGGGGTGGGTAGAAACGAGCAGTACTTC CASSLPGVGRNEQYF
TRBJ2-1 TRBD2 TRBV4-3 NA TGCGCCAGCAGCCAAGATCGATACGGGACTAGCGGCACCTACAATGAGCAGTTCTTC CASSQDRYGTSGTYNEQFF
TRBJ2-1 NA TRBV14 NA TGTGCCAGCAGCCCGCAGACCTACAATGAGCAGTTCTTC CASSPQTYNEQFF
TRBJ1-2 TRBD1 TRBV5-8 NA TGTGCCAGCAGCGTCGACAGGGGCCAGTATGGCTACACCTTC CASSVDRGQYGYTF
TRBJ1-5 TRBD1 TRBV9 NA TGTGCCAGCAGCTCTAGGGACAGCCAGCCCCAGCATTTT CASSSRDSQPQHF
TRBJ2-2 TRBD1 TRBV5-1 NA TGCGCCAGCAGCGGACAGGGGAACACCGGGGAGCTGTTTTTT CASSGQGNTGELFF
TRBJ2-1 TRBD2 TRBV9 NA TGTGCCAGCAGCGTAGCTAGGGGACTAGCGGGGGGGAGCTCCTACAATGAGCAGTTCTTC CASSVARGLAGGSSYNEQFF
TRBJ2-7 TRBD1 TRBV7-2 NA TGTGCCAGCAGCTTAGACAGGGGGTCCCCTCACGAGCAGTACTTC CASSLDRGSPHEQYF
TRBJ2-1 TRBD2 TRBV19 NA TGTGCCAGTAGTATCCCAGCGGGATTAAGGAATGAGCAGTTCTTC CASSIPAGLRNEQFF
TRBJ2-1 TRBD1 TRBV5-1 NA TGCGCCAGCAGCCCACAGGGGATCTATGAGCAGTTCTTC CASSPQGIYEQFF
TRBJ2-7 NA TRBV19 NA TGTGCCAGTAGTATCGGGCAGGGCTACGAGCAGTACTTC CASSIGQGYEQYF
TRBJ1-3 TRBD1 TRBV15 NA TGTGCCACCAGCCAGGGGGGACAGGGCGTAGCGGGCGGAAACACCATATATTTT CATSQGGQGVAGGNTIYF
TRBJ2-2 TRBD2 TRBV27 NA TGTGCCAGCAGTCCACCGGGACTAGCGGGAGTTGCCGGGGAGCTGTTTTTT CASSPPGLAGVAGELFF
TRBJ1-1 NA TRBV4-1 NA TGCGCCAGCAGCCAAGGTCTAATTCGGACAGTTCGCACTGAAGCTTTCTTT CASSQGLIRTVRTEAFF
TRBJ1-1 NA TRBV9 few TGTGCCAGCAGCGTAGATCGGTGGACTGAAGCTTTCTTT CASSVDRWTEAFF
TRBJ2-4 NA TRBV11-3 NA TGTGCCAGCAGCTGGGAGCCGGCAAACATTCAGTACTTC CASSWEPANIQYF
TRBJ2-2 NA TRBV5-1 NA TGCGCCAGCAGCTATGAATGGGGTTCGGGGACCGGGGAGCTGTTTTTT CASSYEWGSGTGELFF
TRBJ2-7 TRBD2 TRBV7-9 NA TGTGCCAGCAGCCGGGAGGCACTCAGCTCCTACGAGCAGTACTTC CASSREALSSYEQYF
TRBJ2-1 NA TRBV5-6 NA TGTGCCAGCAGCTTGTTCGTCAATGAGCAGTTCTTC CASSLFVNEQFF
TRBJ2-5 TRBD1 TRBV18 NA TGTGCCAGCTCAACTGGACCGTCTGCAGGGGGAACGGAGACCCAGTACTTC CASSTGPSAGGTETQYF
TRBJ1-1 NA TRBV10-3 NA TGTGCCATCAGTGGCAACATGAACACTGAAGCTTTCTTT CAISGNMNTEAFF
TRBJ2-3 TRBD2 TRBV9 NA TGTGCCAGCAGCGCGAGAACTAGCGGGAGTTACGATACGCAGTATTTT CASSARTSGSYDTQYF
TRBJ2-3 NA TRBV5-4 NA TGTGCCAGCAGAGACTCCCTCCACACAGATACGCAGTATTTT CASRDSLHTDTQYF
TRBJ2-7 TRBD1 TRBV7-2 NA TGTGCCAGCAGTCCGCACCGGGACAGGGGATACGAGCAGTACTTC CASSPHRDRGYEQYF
TRBJ2-1 TRBD2 TRBV6-2/TRBV6-3 NA TGTGCCAGCAGTTCCGGGACTAGCGGGAGAGGACGGAGCTCCTACAATGAGCAGTTCTTC CASSSGTSGRGRSSYNEQFF
TRBJ1-1 TRBD1 TRBV5-5 NA TGTGCCAGCAGCCGGGACAGGGTGAACACTAAAGCTTTCTTT CASSRDRVNTKAFF
TRBJ2-5 NA TRBV9 NA TGTGCCAGCAGCGTACCGGGAGTACCAGAGACCCAGTACTTC CASSVPGVPETQYF
TRBJ2-3 NA TRBV24-1 NA TGTGCCACCAGTGATTCCTCAGATACGCAGTATTTT CATSDSSDTQYF
TRBJ2-1 NA TRBV11-2 NA TGTGCCAGCAACTTGGGGGGGCAGGGGAACCTACCGGCATACAATGAGCAGTTCTTC CASNLGGQGNLPAYNEQFF
TRBJ2-7 NA TRBV7-2 NA TGTGCCAGCAGCTTAGTAAGCGCCGGCGAGCAGTACTTC CASSLVSAGEQYF
TRBJ1-2 NA TRBV5-4 NA TGTGCCAGCAGCGTCCGACAGACCAATAACTATGGCTACACCTTC CASSVRQTNNYGYTF